This TCR beta chain was captured by sequencing in a study of shared clonotypes between healthy human individuals. With regard to this clone: Its antigen is not identified.

Germline values: CDR1 SNHLY, CDR2 FYNNEI. CDR3 size: 14 residues. The V and J ends lost 6 bases and 5 bases respectively, with 17 bases between them. Study outcomes and limitations: Researchers sampled blood only, noting tissue repertoires likely differ.

Libraries were prepared by immunoSEQ multiplex PCR; TCRdb keeps only in-frame clonotypes and omits some of them. Of about 1.1 million clones in the sample, approximately 78% are singletons; the top ten hold around 0.61%. The material sequenced was memory CD4+ T cells from PBMCs. The subset here: CD45RA-negative fraction. The receptor's source is a man younger than 35 in good health. Some clones in this sample may be carry-over from other donors' samples. V usage is TRBV2 and J usage is TRBJ2-7; D gene ambiguous. In DNA, the CDR3 is TGTGCCAGCAGGCCGGACCTCCAGTCCCACGAGCAGTACTTC. As protein: CASRPDLQSHEQYF.